This TCR beta chain was found in a study of cytomegalovirus exposure and HLA in healthy donors. General study points: When presence/absence was analysed, sequencing depth was taken to be roughly uniform across donors. TCR beta V- and J-gene trimming was later associated with a missense DCLRE1C variant.

The PCR made use of 60 Vbeta and 13 Jbeta primers. Methods used by the authors: The count from a later analysis was about 80 million unique TCR beta chains, 9 million to 12 million of them shared. Profiled with immunoSEQ multiplex PCR; TCRdb holds only in-frame clones, not every one. V, J and clone size reflect that table, while D and trimming were determined from the DNA. The sample carries under 200,000 clones, 79% recorded once. The CDR3 is made up of 11 amino acids. CDR1 and CDR2 from the germline V gene are SEHNR and FQNEAQ (reference sequence). Trimming took off 5 bases at V and 6 bases at J, with 8 bases between the two ends. With regard to this clone: As yet, its antigen is unknown.

The chain recombines TRBV7-9 with TRBJ2-7; D gene uncertain. The sequence was collected from a woman in her thirties or forties in good health and CMV-seronegative. Sequenced material: PBMCs. The CDR3 here is CASSITTEQYF. DNA of the CDR3: TGTGCCAGCAGCATTACTACCGAGCAGTACTTC.